Presented here are 8 T cell receptor beta chains from one specimen sequenced in a study of Tregs in tolerant kidney transplant recipients. The nonmyeloablative bone marrow transplants came from related graft donors, with transient mixed chimerism. Assay used: immunoSEQ multiplex PCR; TCRdb lists only in-frame clones, some missing. The sample records tens of thousands of clones, around 87% being singletons. Sample: CD4+ T cells from blood (PBMCs), taken 6 months after the transplant. The source of these receptors is a human patient who received a combined kidney and bone marrow transplant. Among the T cells, some may be from the graft donor.

The genes are TRBV6-1 and TRBJ2-3; the match to TRBD2 covers 14 bases. CDR3 length: 18 residues. Germline V CDR1 and CDR2: MNHNS, SASEGT. V lost 3 bases to trimming and J lost 3 bases; unmatched junction nucleotides: 8. The CDR3 loop is CASSERLAGGRITDTQYF. The CDR3, as DNA: TGTGCCAGCAGTGAGAGACTAGCGGGGGGGCGTATAACAGATACGCAGTATTTT.

J is TRBJ1-5 and V is TRBV18, with a weak D call TRBD1 (6 bases). In germline, CDR1 is KGHSH, CDR2 LQKENI. Trimming left V 0 bases short and J 0 bases short, with 9 bases between. This CDR3 has 16 residues. This CDR3 is CASSPPDRYSNQPQHF. The CDR3 nucleotides read TGTGCCAGCTCACCACCGGACAGATATAGCAATCAGCCCCAGCATTTT.

The chain combines TRBV4-3 with TRBJ2-1; weak D call: TRBD2 (5 bases). Trimming removed 1 base at V and 1 base at J, with 14 bases between. The CDR3 runs 17 residues. CDR1 and CDR2 (germline): LGHNA, YSLEER. The CDR3 nucleotides read TGCGCCAGCAGCCAAGGTCTTTCGCGGGTATCCTACAATGAGCAGTTCTTC. This sequence encodes CASSQGLSRVSYNEQFF.

The chain is built from TRBV29-1 and TRBJ1-4; 8 nucleotides agree with TRBD1. CDR1 is SQVTM and CDR2 is ANQGSEA in the germline V gene. The CDR3 has 15 residues. Germline trimming cut 3 bases from V and 5 bases from J; bases unmatched to any gene: 8. The CDR3 DNA sequence: TGCAGCGTTGAGAACTCAGGGGGCGGAAATGAAAAACTGTTTTTT. Its translation is CSVENSGGGNEKLFF.

The rearrangement links TRBV6-6 to TRBJ2-7, with 11 bases fitting TRBD2. This CDR3 region has 16 residues. Germline CDR1 is MNHNY and CDR2 is SVGAGI (reference sequence). V trimming: 2 bases; J trimming: 3 bases; junction bases outside the gene matches: 6. CDR3 nucleotides: TGTGCCAGCAGTTACACTAGCGGGGGTGCCGTCTACGAGCAGTACTTC. Translation gives CASSYTSGGAVYEQYF.

This clone was seen a few times. This chain connects TRBV5-6 to TRBJ2-5; 9 bases match TRBD1. V trimming: 4 bases; J trimming: 5 bases; junction bases outside the gene matches: 15. Germline V lookup: CDR1 SGHDT, CDR2 YYEEEE. This CDR3 region has 17 residues. CDR3 DNA sequence: TGTGCCAGCAGCCTAGGGGTTCGCGGGACAGGGATGGAGACCCAGTACTTC. The encoded protein is CASSLGVRGTGMETQYF.

This chain connects TRBV7-9 to TRBJ1-2, with D possibly matching TRBD1 (5 bases). The germline V and J ends were trimmed by 5 bases and 8 bases, with 12 bases remaining between them. Germline V gene sequence: CDR1 SEHNR, CDR2 FQNEAQ (reference sequence). The CDR3 has 12 residues. The CDR3 here is CASSRPTGGYTF. The DNA for the CDR3 is TGTGCCAGCAGCCGCCCCACAGGCGGCTACACCTTC.

The chain couples TRBV11-3 to TRBJ1-3, with D tentatively TRBD1 (6 bases). CDR1 and CDR2 from the germline V gene are SGHNT and YENEEA. Trimming stripped 1 base from V and 8 bases from J, with 18 bases between. There are 16 residues in the CDR3. The CDR3 loop reads CASSLATTQGSDTIYF. The CDR3 bases are TGTGCCAGCAGCTTAGCCACAACACAGGGCTCGGACACCATATATTTT.